A selection of T cell receptor beta chains follows, all from one sample in a study of OX40 agonist ivuxolimab in advanced cancers. Sequenced by immunoSEQ multiplex PCR; TCRdb stores in-frame clones only, minus some. Of more than 90,000 clones listed, less than 85% were seen once; the top ten hold 4.5% to 5.5%. The starting material was CD4+ or CD8+ T cells sorted from blood, obtained in a trial of the OX40 agonist ivuxolimab. The receptor set was obtained from an adult with an advanced solid tumor such as melanoma, head and neck, liver or kidney cancer. The CDR3 runs from the conserved cysteine through the conserved F or W. Each record gives: V gene, J gene, CDR3 length, CDR3 protein.

TRBV2,TRBJ1-2,11,CASGLDKGYTF
TRBV25-1,TRBJ1-4,14,CASSGWGVREKLFF
TRBV5-1,TRBJ2-5,15,CASSLLATQKETQYF
TRBV18,TRBJ2-2,16,CASSSGLAGDTGELFF
TRBV27,TRBJ1-4,13,CASAAGQPAKLFF
TRBV21-1,TRBJ2-4,14,CASSKESAKNIQYF
TRBV7-2,TRBJ1-2,15,CASSPGTGGNYGYTF
TRBV2,TRBJ2-1,14,CASSEPRKGNEQFF
TRBV7-9,TRBJ2-5,16,CASSSGTGGSWETQYF
TRBV6-6,TRBJ1-4,15,CASSYPGAPNEKLFF
TRBV7-9,TRBJ1-1,16,CASSLFDRQMNTEAFF
TRBV4-2,TRBJ2-7,16,CASSPLGAGGSYEQYF
TRBV7-3,TRBJ2-6,16,CASSLRGNSGANVLTF
TRBV5-4,TRBJ2-3,13,CASSLVSTDTQYF
TRBV6-6,TRBJ1-2,14,CASSYSAQNYGYTF
TRBV7-2,TRBJ1-5,13,CASSTRGGQPQHF
TRBV21-1,TRBJ2-7,16,CASSTLPGLVSYEQYF
TRBV2,TRBJ1-2,14,CASSEGGHPYGYTF
TRBV9,TRBJ2-7,16,CASSPHVGRGAGEQYF
TRBV6-5,TRBJ1-1,15,CASSLNRDLNTEAFF
TRBV4-2,TRBJ2-3,16,CASSQPTSGSVNTQYF
TRBV6-1,TRBJ1-2,12,CASSEGGYGYTF
TRBV4-3,TRBJ1-1,15,CASSQDREDRKEAFF
TRBV6-5,TRBJ1-2,13,CASSYGGSAGYTF
TRBV7-2,TRBJ2-2,15,CASTRRALNTGELFF
TRBV18,TRBJ2-5,15,CASSPGGRAPETQYF
TRBV11-1,TRBJ2-7,12,CASTPLDGEQYF
TRBV6-4,TRBJ2-7,14,CASSPTGQGNEQYF
TRBV9,TRBJ2-4,14,CASSTLPAKNIQYF
TRBV7-9,TRBJ2-3,17,CASSLVRTGQAADTQYF
TRBV7-9,TRBJ2-1,15,CASSFVSGRNNEQFF
TRBV10-1,TRBJ2-1,17,CASSESTSGSSYNEQFF
TRBV6-1,TRBJ1-3,14,CASGDRSSGNTIYF
TRBV4-2,TRBJ2-7,17,CASSQDGETGSSYEQYF
TRBV6-5,NA,14,CASSYGGGGYEQYF
TRBV11-1,TRBJ2-1,16,CASRVSSGTRGHEQFF
TRBV7-2,TRBJ1-6,18,CASRIGQDRGPYNSPLHF
TRBV7-3,TRBJ2-3,13,CASSPGVSDTQYF
TRBV19,TRBJ1-2,14,CASSPAGARYGYTF
TRBV30,TRBJ2-3,12,CAWSQSTDTQYF